This T cell receptor beta chain stems from a study of control samples from healthy donors and cancer patients. Between the trimmed V and J ends, which lost 6 bases and 7 bases, there was a span of 9 bases. The CDR3 length is 11 residues. Germline CDR1 reads MNHEY; CDR2 reads SMNVEV (reference sequence). Data came from immunoSEQ multiplex PCR; TCRdb stores just in-frame clones and leaves some out. The repertoire has 150,000 to 200,000 clones, 88% of them found once; the top ten carry roughly 5%. Sample: blood. This clonotype was obtained from a woman aged 25 to 39 in good health. The chain is built from TRBV27 and TRBJ2-5; the D gene is possibly TRBD2 (5 bases). CDR3 residues: CASSLGGTQYF. The CDR3 nucleotides are TGTGCCAGCAGCCTAGGAGGGACCCAGTACTTC.